Following are 17 T cell receptor beta chains from one sample sequenced in a study of blood T cell repertoires in COVID-19. Method: immunoSEQ multiplex PCR; TCRdb's copy keeps in-frame clones and lacks some. The table records around 270,000 clones, 75% to 90% of them present only once. The specimen was peripheral blood. These receptors all stem from a man aged 25-45 years with active or convalescent COVID-19.

This clone was seen only a few times. This chain uses TRBV11-1 with TRBJ2-7; TRBD2 matches 11 bases. V shed 6 bases, J shed 4 bases, and the junction held 5 bases outside the gene matches. Per the germline V gene, CDR1 is SGHAT and CDR2 is FQDESV (reference sequence). This CDR3 is 14 amino acids long. CDR3 sequence: CASSEGLAGYEQYF. The CDR3 DNA reads as TGTGCCAGCAGTGAAGGACTAGCGGGTTACGAGCAGTACTTC. The full variable domain, rest sourced from reference TRBV11-1 and TRBJ2-7, is EAEVAQSPRYKITEKSQAVAFWCDPISGHATLYWYRQILGQGPELLVQFQDESVVDDSQLPKDRFSAERLKGVDSTLKIQPAELGDSAMYLCASSEGLAGYEQYFGPGTRLTVT.

This clone was observed a handful of times. J is TRBJ2-7 and V is TRBV7-2; 14 nucleotides align to TRBD2. The length of the CDR3 is 15 residues. Trimming cost V 5 bases and J 4 bases; bases outside gene matches: 4. From germline, CDR1 is SGHTA and CDR2 FQGNSA. The CDR3 region has the DNA TGTGCCAGCAGCCCTGGACTAGCGGGGGGATACGAGCAGTACTTC. Protein product: CASSPGLAGGYEQYF.

The chain recombines TRBV6-6 with TRBJ1-2, with 7 bases that match TRBD1. J lost 5 bases, V lost 5 bases, and 17 bases had no gene match. The CDR3 has 17 amino acids. CDR1 and CDR2 from the germline V gene are MNHNY and SVGAGI (reference sequence). This CDR3 reads CASSPDVGTGQKYGYTF. CDR3 nucleotides: TGTGCCAGCAGTCCCGACGTGGGCACGGGACAGAAATATGGCTACACCTTC.

V and J are TRBV21-1 and TRBJ2-7; the DNA was not compared with TRBD2, the D call given in the table. TRBV21-1 is classified as a pseudogene. This CDR3 is built from 23 residues. DNA of the CDR3: TGTGCCAGCAGCAAAGCGCTTGACGTTCCGGGTCTCTGGTTTTTTCCTCACTCCTACGAGCAGTACTTC. This codes for CASSKALDVPGLWFFPHSYEQYF.

The chain is built from TRBV2 and TRBJ2-2, with D possibly matching TRBD1 (7 bases). The V gene lost 2 bases and the J gene lost 6 bases, with 13 bases spanning the gap. Germline V gene lookup returns CDR1 SNHLY and CDR2 FYNNEI. This CDR3 region has 15 residues. Here the CDR3 reads CASSEWAGGSGELFF. Here the CDR3 DNA reads TGTGCCAGCAGTGAATGGGCAGGGGGGTCCGGGGAGCTGTTTTTT.

The chain joins TRBV7-2 to TRBJ2-2; TRBD2 matches at 7 bases. CDR1 is SGHTA and CDR2 is FQGNSA in the germline V gene. The CDR3 is 13 amino acids. Unmatched junction bases numbered 4, after V lost 5 bases and J lost 7 bases. The CDR3 is CASSVGLVGELFF. The CDR3 DNA is TGTGCCAGCAGCGTAGGACTAGTCGGGGAGCTGTTTTTT.

J is TRBJ2-2 and V is TRBV5-8; the D gene is possibly TRBD1 (5 bases). Trimming took off 3 bases at V and 5 bases at J, with 11 bases between the two ends. Germline lookup yields CDR1 SGHTS and CDR2 YDEGEE. The CDR3 has 14 amino acids. The CDR3 DNA reads as TGTGCCAGCAGCTCCAAAGGGGCTACCGGGGAGCTGTTTTTT. Its protein product is CASSSKGATGELFF.

The chain uses TRBV5-3 and TRBJ2-7; 7 bases are a match to TRBD2. TRBV5-3 is an ORF; its function is uncertain. The CDR3 totals 15 residues. J gave up 6 bases and V 1 base, and 10 bases lay outside the gene matches. Written as DNA, the CDR3 is TGTGCCAGAAGCTTGTCCGCTAGCGGTGTTCTCGAGCAGTACTTC. This codes for CARSLSASGVLEQYF.

This chain uses TRBV4-2 with TRBJ2-2, with 13 bases identical to TRBD2. This CDR3 is 16 amino acids long. Losses at the gene ends were 3 bases for V and 5 bases for J; bases not matched to a gene: 3. CDR1 and CDR2 (germline): LGHNA, YNFKEQ. Here the CDR3 reads CASSQSTSGGTGELFF. In nucleotides, the CDR3 is TGTGCCAGCAGCCAGTCGACTAGCGGGGGGACCGGGGAGCTGTTTTTT.

The CDR3 is CASSLGGRGYTF. For the CDR3, the DNA is TGTGCCAGCAGTTTGGGGGGACGTGGCTACACCTTC. The chain couples TRBV28 to TRBJ1-2, with D possibly TRBD1 on 5 matching bases. This CDR3 is 12 amino acids long. From germline, CDR1 is MDHEN and CDR2 SYDVKM. Trimming removed 3 bases at V and 7 bases at J, with 9 bases between.

This chain connects TRBV18 to TRBJ1-1; weak D call: TRBD1 (5 bases). Germline loops: CDR1 KGHSH, CDR2 LQKENI. Trimming pared 0 bases from V and 1 base from J, leaving 9 bases between. This CDR3 is built from 15 residues. The CDR3 coding sequence is TGTGCCAGCTCACCACCGAATGGACAGAACACTGAAGCTTTCTTT. This codes for CASSPPNGQNTEAFF.

In its sample, this clone was seen a few times. The sample contains more than one DNA sequence encoding this CDR3. The chain links TRBV5-1 to TRBJ1-2; 7 bases line up with TRBD1. CDR3 length equals 13 residues. Trimming cost V 4 bases and J 4 bases; bases outside gene matches: 4. The germline gives CDR1 SGHRS, CDR2 YFSETQ. CDR3 amino acids: CASSPRDSYGYTF. CDR3 DNA: TGCGCCAGCAGCCCGAGGGACAGCTATGGCTACACCTTC. The complete variable domain, with remaining parts taken from reference TRBV5-1 and TRBJ1-2, reads KAGVTQTPRYLIKTRGQQVTLSCSPISGHRSVSWYQQTPGQGLQFLFEYFSETQRNKGNFPGRFSGRQFSNSRSEMNVSTLELGDSALYLCASSPRDSYGYTFGSGTRLTVV.

The genes are TRBV5-4 and TRBJ2-1; unclear D gene. Looked up from germline, CDR1 is SGHNT and CDR2 is YYREEE (reference sequence). Between the trimmed V and J ends, which lost 4 bases and 8 bases, there was a span of 10 bases. This CDR3 region has 12 residues. This chain's CDR3 is CASSAERHEQFF. Here the CDR3 DNA reads TGTGCCAGCAGCGCCGAGCGACATGAGCAGTTCTTC.

In this sample, this clone turned up once. The gene calls are TRBV27 and TRBJ1-5; D unclear. This CDR3 has 14 residues. Per the germline V gene, CDR1 is MNHEY and CDR2 is SMNVEV (reference sequence). With 5 bases removed from V and 1 base from J, the gap between germline ends came to 9 bases. CDR3 sequence: CASSPQVSNQPQHF. DNA of the CDR3: TGTGCCAGCAGTCCCCAGGTCAGCAATCAGCCCCAGCATTTT.

V gene TRBV5-1 combines with J gene TRBJ2-3; 13 nucleotides match TRBD2. The CDR3 has 17 residues. The trim removed 0 bases at V and 2 bases at J, leaving 3 bases unmatched. The germline V gene encodes CDR1 SGHRS and CDR2 YFSETQ. The CDR3 reads CASSLGLAGGTTDTQYF. DNA for the CDR3: TGCGCCAGCAGCTTGGGACTAGCGGGGGGAACCACAGATACGCAGTATTTT.

Of note for this clone: Additional DNA sequences in this sample encode the identical CDR3. The chain employs TRBV5-1 and TRBJ2-7; a possible D gene is TRBD1 (6 bases). Germline loops: CDR1 SGHRS, CDR2 YFSETQ. The CDR3 consists of 13 residues. Trimming stripped 2 bases from V and 4 bases from J, with 10 bases between. CDR3 residues: CASSFSGAYEQYF. The CDR3 DNA sequence: TGCGCCAGCAGCTTTTCAGGGGCGTACGAGCAGTACTTC. The full variable domain, completed using reference TRBV5-1 and TRBJ2-7, is KAGVTQTPRYLIKTRGQQVTLSCSPISGHRSVSWYQQTPGQGLQFLFEYFSETQRNKGNFPGRFSGRQFSNSRSEMNVSTLELGDSALYLCASSFSGAYEQYFGPGTRLTVT.

This clone was observed a few times. The chain uses TRBV25-1 and TRBJ2-2, with TRBD2 as a possible D gene (5 bases). V was pared by 5 bases and J by 3 bases, with 13 bases between. Germline CDR1 and CDR2: MGHDK and SYGVNS. CDR3 length equals 15 residues. The CDR3 DNA is TGTGCCAGCAGTAACACCGGGGATTACACCGGGGAGCTGTTTTTT. Its protein is CASSNTGDYTGELFF.